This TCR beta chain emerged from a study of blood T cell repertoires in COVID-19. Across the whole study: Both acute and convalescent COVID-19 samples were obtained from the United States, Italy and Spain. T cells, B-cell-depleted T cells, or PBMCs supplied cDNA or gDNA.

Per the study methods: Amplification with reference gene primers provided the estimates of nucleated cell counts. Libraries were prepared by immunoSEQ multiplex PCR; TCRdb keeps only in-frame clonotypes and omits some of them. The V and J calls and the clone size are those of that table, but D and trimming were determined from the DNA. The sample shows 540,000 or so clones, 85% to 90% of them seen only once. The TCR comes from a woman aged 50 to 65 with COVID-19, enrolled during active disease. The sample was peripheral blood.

This chain's CDR3 is CASSFLSGGPYNEQFF. As DNA, the CDR3 is TGTGCCAGCAGTTTCCTTAGCGGGGGGCCTTACAATGAGCAGTTCTTC. This sequence joins TRBV28 and TRBJ2-1; 10 bases fit TRBD2. Germline CDR1 is MDHEN and CDR2 is SYDVKM. V trimming: 3 bases; J trimming: 4 bases; junction bases outside the gene matches: 6. This CDR3 is 16 amino acids long.